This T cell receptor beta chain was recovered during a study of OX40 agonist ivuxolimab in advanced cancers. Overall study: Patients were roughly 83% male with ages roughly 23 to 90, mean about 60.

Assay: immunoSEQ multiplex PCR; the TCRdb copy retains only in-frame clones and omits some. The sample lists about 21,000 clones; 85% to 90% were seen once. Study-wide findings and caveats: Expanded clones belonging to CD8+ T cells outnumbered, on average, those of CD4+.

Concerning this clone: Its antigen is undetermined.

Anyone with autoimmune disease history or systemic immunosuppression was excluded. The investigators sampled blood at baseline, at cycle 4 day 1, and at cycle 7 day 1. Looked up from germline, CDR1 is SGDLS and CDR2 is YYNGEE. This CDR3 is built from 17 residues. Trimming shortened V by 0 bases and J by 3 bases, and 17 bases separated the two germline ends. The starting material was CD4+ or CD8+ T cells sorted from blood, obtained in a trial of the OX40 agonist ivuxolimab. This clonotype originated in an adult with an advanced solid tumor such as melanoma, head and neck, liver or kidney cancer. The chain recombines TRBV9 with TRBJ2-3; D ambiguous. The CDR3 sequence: CASSVEASAGPTDTQYF. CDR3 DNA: TGTGCCAGCAGCGTAGAGGCTTCTGCCGGTCCAACAGATACGCAGTATTTT. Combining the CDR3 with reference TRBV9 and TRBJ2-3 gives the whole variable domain DSGVTQTPKHLITATGQRVTLRCSPRSGDLSVYWYQQSLDQGLQFLIQYYNGEERAKGNILERFSAQQFPDLHSELNLSSLELGDSALYFCASSVEASAGPTDTQYFGPGTRLTVL.